Sequencing of this T cell receptor (beta chain) was carried out in a study of PD-1 blockade in classical Hodgkin lymphoma. General observations from the study: While CD8+ TCR diversity did not rise significantly by C4D1, CD4+ TCR diversity did. With respect to the repertoire differences, their causes, possibly disease activity or prior therapy, remain undefined. Patients newly diagnosed and complete responders had comparable baseline diversity.

Every patient had relapsed following autologous stem cell transplantation, and cohorts differed in brentuximab vedotin exposure. The method was immunoSEQ multiplex PCR; TCRdb's version includes in-frame clones alone and lacks a portion of them. There are around 91,000 clones in the sample; roughly 79% occur only once, and 16% lies in the top ten. On this clone: Antigen specificity is unknown.

The CDR3 is made up of 13 amino acids. Trimming shortened V by 6 bases and J by 0 bases, and 8 bases separated the two germline ends. Germline CDR1 is SEHNR and CDR2 is FQNEAQ (reference sequence). The chain links TRBV7-9 to TRBJ1-2; D gene ambiguous. Here the sequenced sample was peripheral blood mononuclear cells (PBMCs), taken before the second cycle of nivolumab. This clonotype originated in a human donor with classical Hodgkin lymphoma. The chain's CDR3 is CASSSETNYGYTF. In DNA, the CDR3 is TGTGCCAGCAGTTCCGAGACTAACTATGGCTACACCTTC.